This section outlines one TCR beta chain sequence together with its context. The CDR3 loop spans 16 amino acids. After removal of 4 bases from V and 4 bases from J, the junction contained 10 bases not matched to a gene. Germline values: CDR1 SQVTM, CDR2 ANQGSEA. The source of the sample is a study of cytomegalovirus exposure and HLA in healthy donors. PCR was performed using 60 Vbeta and 13 Jbeta primers. Profiling relied on immunoSEQ multiplex PCR, and the TCRdb table lists in-frame clones only, not all of them. The repertoire has 140,000 or so clones, about 80% of them found once; the top ten carry approximately 1.5%.

Sequencing input: PBMCs. This TCR came from a woman in her twenties or thirties in good health and CMV-seronegative. The chain has TRBV29-1 and TRBJ2-5, with 12 bases that match TRBD2. This CDR3 is CSVGGTSGGPGETQYF. The CDR3 coding sequence is TGCAGCGTTGGAGGAACTAGCGGGGGGCCGGGAGAGACCCAGTACTTC.